This T cell receptor (beta chain) emerged from a study of Graves' ophthalmopathy and Graves' hyperthyroidism. Germline values: CDR1 LNHDA, CDR2 SQIVND (reference sequence). The CDR3 is 14 amino acids. V gave up 10 bases and J gave up 7 bases; unmatched junction bases: 9. Aged 18 to 65, hyperthyroidism patients had been newly diagnosed, with under 2 months' duration. Uncontrolled infections, pregnancy, lactation or other autoimmune diseases led to patient exclusion. RNA transcripts were the source from which TCR beta CDR3 regions were amplified. After a first-round RT-PCR with HTBI primers, a second-round multiplex PCR was run. One entry per CDR3 protein results from TCRdb running MiXCR on the multiplex PCR reads. The sample holds some 1.1 million distinct CDR3 sequences, roughly two fifths seen once.

The sequence came from an adult man with Graves' hyperthyroidism. Sequencing was performed on peripheral blood or thyroid tissue (not recorded which). V and J are TRBV19 and TRBJ2-2; 10 bases fit TRBD2. CDR3 amino acids: CATTLAGAGGELFF. Here the CDR3 DNA reads TGTGCCACCACGCTAGCGGGAGCGGGCGGGGAGCTGTTTTTT.